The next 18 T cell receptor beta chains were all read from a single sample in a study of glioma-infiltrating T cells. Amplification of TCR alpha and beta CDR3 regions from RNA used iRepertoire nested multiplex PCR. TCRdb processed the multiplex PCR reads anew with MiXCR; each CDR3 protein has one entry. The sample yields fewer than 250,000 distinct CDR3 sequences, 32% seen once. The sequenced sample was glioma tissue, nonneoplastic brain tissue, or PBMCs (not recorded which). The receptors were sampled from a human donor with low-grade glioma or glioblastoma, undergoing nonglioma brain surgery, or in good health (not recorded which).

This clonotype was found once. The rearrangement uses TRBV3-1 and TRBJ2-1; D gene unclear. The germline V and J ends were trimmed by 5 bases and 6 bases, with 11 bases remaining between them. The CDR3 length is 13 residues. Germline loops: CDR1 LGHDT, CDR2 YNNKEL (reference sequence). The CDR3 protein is CASSISPLNEQFF. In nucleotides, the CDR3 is TGTGCCAGCAGCATAAGCCCCCTCAATGAGCAGTTCTTC.

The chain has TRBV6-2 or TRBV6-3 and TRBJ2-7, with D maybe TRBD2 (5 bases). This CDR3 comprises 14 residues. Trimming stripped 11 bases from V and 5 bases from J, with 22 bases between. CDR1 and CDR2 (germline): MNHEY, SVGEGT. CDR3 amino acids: CASHEEVLKDEQYF. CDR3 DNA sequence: TGTGCCTCCCACGAGGAGGTACTCAAAGACGAGCAGTACTTC.

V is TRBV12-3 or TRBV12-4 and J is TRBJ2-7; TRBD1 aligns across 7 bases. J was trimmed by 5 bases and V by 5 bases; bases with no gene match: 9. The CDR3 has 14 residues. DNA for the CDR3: TGTGCCAGCAGTCCTCGACAGGGTGAACACGAGCAGTACTTC. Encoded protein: CASSPRQGEHEQYF.

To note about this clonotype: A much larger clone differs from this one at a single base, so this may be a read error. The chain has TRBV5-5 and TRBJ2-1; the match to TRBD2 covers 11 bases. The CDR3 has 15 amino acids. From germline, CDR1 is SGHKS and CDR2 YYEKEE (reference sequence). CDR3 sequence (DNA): TGTGCCAGCAGCGTACTAGCGGGAGTTGATAATGAGAAGTTCTTC. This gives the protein CASSVLAGVDNEKFF.

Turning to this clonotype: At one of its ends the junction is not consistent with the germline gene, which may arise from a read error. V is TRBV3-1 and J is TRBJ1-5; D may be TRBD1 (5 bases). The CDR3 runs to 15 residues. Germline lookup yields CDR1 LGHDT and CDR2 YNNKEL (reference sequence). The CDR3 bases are TGTGCCAGCGGCCAAGATCTGACAGAAAATCAGCCCCAGCATTTT. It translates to CASGQDLTENQPQHF. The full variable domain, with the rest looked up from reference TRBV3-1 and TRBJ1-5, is DTAVSQTPKYLVTQMGNDKSIKCEQNLGHDTMYWYKQDSKKFLKIMFSYNNKELIINETVPNRFSPKSPDKAHLNLHINSLELGDSAVYFCASGQDLTENQPQHFGDGTRLSIL.

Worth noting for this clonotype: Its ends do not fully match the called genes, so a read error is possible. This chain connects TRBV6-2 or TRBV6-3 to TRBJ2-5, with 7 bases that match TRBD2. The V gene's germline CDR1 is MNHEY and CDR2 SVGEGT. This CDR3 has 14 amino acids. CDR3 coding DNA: TGTGCCAACAGTTACTCCGGGACTACACATACGCAGTACTTC. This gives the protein CANSYSGTTHTQYF.

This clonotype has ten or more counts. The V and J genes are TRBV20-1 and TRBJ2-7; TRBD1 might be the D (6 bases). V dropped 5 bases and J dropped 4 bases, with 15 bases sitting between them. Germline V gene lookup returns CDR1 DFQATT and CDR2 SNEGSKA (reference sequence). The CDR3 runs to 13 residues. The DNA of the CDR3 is TGCAGTGCTTTACAGGGAATCATATACGAGCAGTACTTC. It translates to CSALQGIIYEQYF.

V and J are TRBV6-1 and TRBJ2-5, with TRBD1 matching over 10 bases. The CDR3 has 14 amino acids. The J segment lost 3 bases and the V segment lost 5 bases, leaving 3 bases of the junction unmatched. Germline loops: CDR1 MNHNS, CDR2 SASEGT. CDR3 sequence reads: CASSHGTGEETQYF. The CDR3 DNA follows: TGTGCCAGCAGTCACGGGACAGGGGAAGAGACCCAGTACTTC.

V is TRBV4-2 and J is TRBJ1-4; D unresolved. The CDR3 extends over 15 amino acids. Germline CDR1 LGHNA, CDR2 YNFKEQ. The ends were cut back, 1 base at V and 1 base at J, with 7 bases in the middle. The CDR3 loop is CASSQGEGTNEKLFF. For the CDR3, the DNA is TGTGCCAGCAGCCAAGGTGAGGGAACTAATGAAAAACTGTTTTTT.

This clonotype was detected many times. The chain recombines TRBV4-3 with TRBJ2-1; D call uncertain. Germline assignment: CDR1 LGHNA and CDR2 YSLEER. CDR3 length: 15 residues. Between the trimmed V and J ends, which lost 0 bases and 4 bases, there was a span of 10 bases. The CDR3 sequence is CASSQEIPGYNEQFF. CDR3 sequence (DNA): TGCGCCAGCAGCCAAGAAATTCCCGGATACAATGAGCAGTTCTTC.

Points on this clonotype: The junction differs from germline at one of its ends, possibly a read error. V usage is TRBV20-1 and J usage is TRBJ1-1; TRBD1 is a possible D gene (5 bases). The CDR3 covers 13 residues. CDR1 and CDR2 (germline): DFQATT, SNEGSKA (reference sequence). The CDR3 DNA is TGCAGCGTCGACAGCAACTTTAACACTGCAGCTTTCTTT. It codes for CSVDSNFNTAAFF.

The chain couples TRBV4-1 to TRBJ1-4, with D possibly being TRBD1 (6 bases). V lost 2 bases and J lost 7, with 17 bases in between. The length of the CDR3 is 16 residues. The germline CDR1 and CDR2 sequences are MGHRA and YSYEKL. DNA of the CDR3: TGCGCCAGCAGCCAAAAGGGGGGCGGCCGAGGTGAAAAACTGTTTTTT. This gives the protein CASSQKGGGRGEKLFF.

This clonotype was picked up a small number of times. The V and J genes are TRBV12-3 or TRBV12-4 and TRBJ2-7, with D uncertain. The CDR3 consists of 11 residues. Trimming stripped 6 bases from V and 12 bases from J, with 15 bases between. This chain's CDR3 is CASRATELMYF. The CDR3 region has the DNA TGTGCCAGCAGGGCTACAGAACTTATGTACTTC.

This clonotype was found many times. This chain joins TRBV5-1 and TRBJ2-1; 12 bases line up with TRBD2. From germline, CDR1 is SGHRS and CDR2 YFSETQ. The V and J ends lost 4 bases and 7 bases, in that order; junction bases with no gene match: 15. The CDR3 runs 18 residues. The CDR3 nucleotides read TGCGCCAGCAGCCGCCTCTCGCCGGGACTAGCGGGTGATAATGAGCAGTTCTTC. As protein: CASSRLSPGLAGDNEQFF. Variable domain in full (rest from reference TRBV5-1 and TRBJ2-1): KAGVTQTPRYLIKTRGQQVTLSCSPISGHRSVSWYQQTPGQGLQFLFEYFSETQRNKGNFPGRFSGRQFSNSRSEMNVSTLELGDSALYLCASSRLSPGLAGDNEQFFGPGTRLTVL.

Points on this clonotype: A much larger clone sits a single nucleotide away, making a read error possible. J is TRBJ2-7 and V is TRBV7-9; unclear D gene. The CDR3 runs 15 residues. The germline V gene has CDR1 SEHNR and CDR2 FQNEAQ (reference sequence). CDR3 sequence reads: CACSPETPNPYEQYF. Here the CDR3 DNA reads TGTGCCTGCAGCCCCGAGACACCAAACCCCTACGAGCAGTACTTC.

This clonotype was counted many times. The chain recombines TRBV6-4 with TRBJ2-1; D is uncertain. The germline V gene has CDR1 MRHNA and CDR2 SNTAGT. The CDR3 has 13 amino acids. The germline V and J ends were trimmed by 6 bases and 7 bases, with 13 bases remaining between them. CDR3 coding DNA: TGTGCCAGCAGCCTTTCGTTGGGGAATGAGCAGTTCTTC. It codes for CASSLSLGNEQFF.

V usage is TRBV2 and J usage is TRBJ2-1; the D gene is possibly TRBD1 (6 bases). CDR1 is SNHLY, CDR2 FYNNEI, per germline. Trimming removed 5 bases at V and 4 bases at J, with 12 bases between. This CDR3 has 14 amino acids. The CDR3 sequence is CASSTRGTYNEQFF. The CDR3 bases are TGTGCCAGCAGTACCAGGGGAACATACAATGAGCAGTTCTTC.

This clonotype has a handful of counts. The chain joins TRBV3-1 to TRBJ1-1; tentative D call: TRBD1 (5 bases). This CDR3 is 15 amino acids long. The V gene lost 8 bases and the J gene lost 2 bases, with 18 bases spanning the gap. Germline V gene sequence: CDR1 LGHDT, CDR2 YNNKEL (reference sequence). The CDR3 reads CASSGRGGLNTEAFF. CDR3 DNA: TGTGCCAGCTCAGGTCGGGGGGGTCTAAACACTGAAGCTTTCTTT.